These T cell receptor beta chains were read from a single sample in a study of T cell changes during pregnancy in multiple sclerosis. TCRdb's table, derived via immunoSEQ multiplex PCR, lists solely in-frame clones and lacks some. The repertoire holds roughly 89,000 clones, with around 93% as singletons. This sample comprised peripheral blood, obtained in the third trimester of pregnancy. Source of these receptors: a female donor with multiple sclerosis, enrolled in a pregnancy study. CDR3s include the opening cysteine and the closing phenylalanine or tryptophan. Each record gives: V gene, D gene, J gene, clone size, CDR3 protein, CDR3 DNA. D genes are given only for firm matches. The size of a clone is reported for some rows only, either as once, few or many, or as a class for expanded clones.

>TRBV18|TRBD2|TRBJ2-7|NA
CASSPGGRGYEQYF
TGTGCCAGCTCGCCCGGCGGGAGGGGCTACGAGCAGTACTTC
>TRBV11-2|TRBD2|TRBJ2-2|NA
CASRLAGGPRPGELFF
TGTGCCAGCAGGCTAGCGGGAGGGCCAAGACCCGGGGAGCTGTTTTTT
>TRBV9|NA|TRBJ2-3|NA
CASSVGSGGTDTQYF
TGTGCCAGCAGCGTCGGTAGCGGAGGCACAGATACGCAGTATTTT
>TRBV18|TRBD1|TRBJ1-2|NA
CASSPRLGQEHHENYGYTF
TGTGCCAGCTCACCAAGGCTCGGACAGGAGCATCATGAGAACTATGGCTACACCTTC
>TRBV29-1|NA|TRBJ1-2|NA
CSVASGGPGYGYTF
TGCAGCGTTGCCTCCGGGGGGCCGGGCTATGGCTACACCTTC
>TRBV27|TRBD2|TRBJ2-3|NA
CASSFSSGSPDTQYF
TGTGCCAGCAGTTTCTCTAGCGGGAGTCCAGATACGCAGTATTTT
>TRBV2|NA|TRBJ2-1|NA
CASIEGARVYYNEQFF
TGTGCCAGCATCGAAGGGGCCAGGGTTTACTACAATGAGCAGTTCTTC
>TRBV7-2|NA|TRBJ2-1|NA
CASSFGGGNYNEQFF
TGTGCCAGCAGCTTTGGTGGCGGAAACTACAATGAGCAGTTCTTC
>TRBV10-3|TRBD1|TRBJ1-3|NA
CATLGTENTIYF
TGTGCCACACTAGGGACAGAAAACACCATATATTTT
>TRBV9|TRBD1|TRBJ1-1|NA
CASSGDRVATEAFF
TGTGCCAGCAGCGGCGACAGGGTTGCCACTGAAGCTTTCTTT
>TRBV25-1|TRBD1|TRBJ1-1|NA
CASSAGQGKTEAFF
TGTGCCAGCAGTGCGGGACAGGGTAAGACTGAAGCTTTCTTT
>TRBV19|NA|TRBJ2-5|NA
CASSILPRLASGGETQYF
TGTGCCAGTAGTATACTCCCTCGTCTAGCGTCCGGAGGGGAGACCCAGTACTTC
>TRBV6-6|TRBD1|TRBJ1-2|NA
CASSYGTVYGYTF
TGTGCCAGCAGTTACGGGACAGTCTATGGCTACACCTTC
>TRBV2|NA|TRBJ1-1|NA
CASSEAVRGTEAFF
TGTGCCAGCAGTGAAGCGGTCAGGGGCACTGAAGCTTTCTTT
>TRBV5-1|TRBD2|TRBJ2-7|NA
CASSSGLAASYEQYF
TGCGCCAGCAGCTCCGGACTAGCGGCATCCTACGAGCAGTACTTC
>TRBV5-1|TRBD2|TRBJ2-1|NA
CASSPGLAGGGFYNEQFF
TGCGCCAGCAGCCCGGGACTAGCGGGAGGTGGGTTTTACAATGAGCAGTTCTTC
>TRBV28|NA|TRBJ1-4|NA
CASREQEKLFF
TGTGCCAGCAGGGAGCAGGAAAAACTGTTTTTT
>TRBV2|NA|TRBJ2-1|NA
CASRMGGGSGYNEQFF
TGTGCCAGCAGAATGGGGGGCGGGAGTGGTTACAATGAGCAGTTCTTC
>TRBV2|NA|TRBJ2-6|NA
CASSRETGTGANVLTF
TGTGCCAGCAGTCGAGAAACAGGGACTGGGGCCAACGTCCTGACTTTC
>TRBV18|NA|TRBJ1-2|NA
CASSPGRRTYGYTF
TGTGCCAGCTCACCGGGCAGGCGTACCTATGGCTACACCTTC
>TRBV7-2|NA|TRBJ1-2|NA
CASSLGVGGYGYTF
TGTGCCAGCAGCTTAGGAGTGGGGGGCTATGGCTACACCTTC
>TRBV19|TRBD1|TRBJ1-4|NA
CASSIPGQDRGKLFF
TGTGCCAGTAGTATACCGGGACAGGATAGAGGAAAACTGTTTTTT
>TRBV2|TRBD2|TRBJ2-1|NA
CASSDPPAGTSGRDYNEQFF
TGTGCCAGCAGTGACCCCCCCGCAGGGACTAGCGGGAGGGATTACAATGAGCAGTTCTTC
>TRBV2|NA|TRBJ2-7|once
CASSTNSNSYEQYF
TGTGCCAGCAGTACAAATTCGAACTCCTACGAGCAGTACTTC
>TRBV2|TRBD2|TRBJ2-2|NA
CASKVAGGGAGELFF
TGTGCCAGCAAGGTAGCGGGAGGCGGGGCCGGGGAGCTGTTTTTT
>TRBV7-9|TRBD1|TRBJ2-7|NA
CASSLGQGNYEQYF
TGTGCCAGCAGCTTAGGACAGGGGAACTACGAGCAGTACTTC
>TRBV10-3|NA|TRBJ2-1|NA
CAISESSRGRYLDEQFF
TGTGCCATCAGTGAGTCGTCTCGCGGGCGATACTTAGATGAGCAGTTCTTC
>TRBV30|NA|TRBJ2-2|NA
CAEGAGSSTGELFF
TGTGCCGAAGGGGCGGGGTCCAGCACCGGGGAGCTGTTTTTT
>TRBV5-1|NA|TRBJ2-2|NA
CASSPQTNTGELFF
TGCGCCAGCAGCCCGCAGACGAACACCGGGGAGCTGTTTTTT
>TRBV27|TRBD1|TRBJ2-5|NA
CASTSAGQGTETQYF
TGTGCCAGCACCTCAGCGGGACAGGGGACCGAGACCCAGTACTTC
>TRBV21-1|NA|TRBJ1-4|NA
CASSKEGTTNEKLFF
TGTGCCAGCAGCAAAGAGGGGACAACTAATGAAAAACTGTTTTTT
>TRBV27|NA|TRBJ1-1|NA
CASSLGGGRRNTEAFF
TGTGCCAGCAGTTTGGGCGGGGGCAGGCGGAACACTGAAGCTTTCTTT
>TRBV28|NA|TRBJ1-3|NA
CASSLSGAFGNTIYF
TGTGCCAGCAGTTTGTCAGGGGCCTTTGGAAACACCATATATTTT
>TRBV2|TRBD1|TRBJ2-3|NA
CASSDSPGQGVADTQYF
TGTGCCAGCAGTGACTCTCCGGGACAGGGGGTAGCAGATACGCAGTATTTT
>TRBV6-6|TRBD1|TRBJ2-1|NA
CASSYQGANNNEQFF
TGTGCCAGCAGTTATCAGGGGGCAAATAACAATGAGCAGTTCTTC
>TRBV6-1|TRBD2|TRBJ2-3|NA
CASSEVLAAYTDTQYF
TGTGCCAGCAGTGAAGTCCTAGCGGCTTACACAGATACGCAGTATTTT
>TRBV2|TRBD2|TRBJ2-3|few
CASRTGLRSSFASTDTQYF
TGTGCCAGCAGGACGGGACTACGCTCCTCCTTTGCTAGCACAGATACGCAGTATTTT
>TRBV5-4|NA|TRBJ2-2|NA
CASSSPGTPNTGELFF
TGTGCCAGCAGTTCCCCCGGGACACCGAACACCGGGGAGCTGTTTTTT
>TRBV27|TRBD1|TRBJ1-5|NA
CASSFLRDRNQPQHF
TGTGCCAGCAGTTTCCTCCGGGACAGAAATCAGCCCCAGCATTTT
>TRBV28|NA|TRBJ1-5|NA
CASSPPPGLIQPQHF
TGTGCCAGCAGTCCCCCCCCAGGGTTGATTCAGCCCCAGCATTTT
>TRBV28|TRBD1|TRBJ2-2|NA
CASSPPIGGGGELFF
TGTGCCAGCAGTCCCCCAATAGGGGGCGGCGGGGAGCTGTTTTTT